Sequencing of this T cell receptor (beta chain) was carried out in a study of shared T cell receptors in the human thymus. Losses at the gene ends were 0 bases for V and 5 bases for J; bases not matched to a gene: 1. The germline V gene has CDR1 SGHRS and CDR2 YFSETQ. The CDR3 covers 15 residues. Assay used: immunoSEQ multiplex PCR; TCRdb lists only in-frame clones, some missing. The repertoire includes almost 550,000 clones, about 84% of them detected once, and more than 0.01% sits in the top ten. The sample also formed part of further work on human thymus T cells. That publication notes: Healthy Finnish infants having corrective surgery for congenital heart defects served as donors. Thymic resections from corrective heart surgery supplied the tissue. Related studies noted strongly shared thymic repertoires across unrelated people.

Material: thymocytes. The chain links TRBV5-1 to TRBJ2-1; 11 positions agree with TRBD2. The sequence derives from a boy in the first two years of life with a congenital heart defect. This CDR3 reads CASSLVAGGNNEQFF. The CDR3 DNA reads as TGCGCCAGCAGCTTGGTAGCGGGAGGGAACAATGAGCAGTTCTTC.